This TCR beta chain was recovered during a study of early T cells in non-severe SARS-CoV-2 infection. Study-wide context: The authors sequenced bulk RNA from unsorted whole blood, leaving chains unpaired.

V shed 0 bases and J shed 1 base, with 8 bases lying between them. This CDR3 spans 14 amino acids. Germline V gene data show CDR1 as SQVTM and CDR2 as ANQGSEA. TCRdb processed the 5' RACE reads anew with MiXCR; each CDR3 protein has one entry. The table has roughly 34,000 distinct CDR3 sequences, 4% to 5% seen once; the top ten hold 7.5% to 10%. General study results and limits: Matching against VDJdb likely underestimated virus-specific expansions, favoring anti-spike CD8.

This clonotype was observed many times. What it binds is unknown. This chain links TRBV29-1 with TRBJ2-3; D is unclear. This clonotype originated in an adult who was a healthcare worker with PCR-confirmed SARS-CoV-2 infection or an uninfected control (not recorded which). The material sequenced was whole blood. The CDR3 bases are TGCAGCGTTGAAGATGGCGGAGGCACAGATACGCAGTATTTT. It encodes CSVEDGGGTDTQYF.